The clone carrying this T cell receptor (beta chain) was counted many times. Its antigen remains unidentified. Trimming took off 7 bases at V and 7 bases at J, with 14 bases between the two ends. CDR3 length: 13 amino acids. The sample is drawn from a study of T cell repertoires in cytomegalovirus infection. TCRdb processed the reads anew with MiXCR; each CDR3 protein has one entry. The sample contains about 120,000 distinct CDR3 sequences, roughly a tenth of which appear only once. The source is a human donor in good health (CMV status not recorded). Some clones in this sample may be carry-over from other donors' samples. The sequenced sample consisted of PBMCs, sequenced either directly or after in vitro stimulation (not recorded which). This chain connects TRBV12-3 or TRBV12-4 to TRBJ2-1; D not certain. The DNA of the CDR3 is TGTGCCAGCACCTCCCGGGCTACTAATGAGCAGTTCTTC. Translation: CASTSRATNEQFF.